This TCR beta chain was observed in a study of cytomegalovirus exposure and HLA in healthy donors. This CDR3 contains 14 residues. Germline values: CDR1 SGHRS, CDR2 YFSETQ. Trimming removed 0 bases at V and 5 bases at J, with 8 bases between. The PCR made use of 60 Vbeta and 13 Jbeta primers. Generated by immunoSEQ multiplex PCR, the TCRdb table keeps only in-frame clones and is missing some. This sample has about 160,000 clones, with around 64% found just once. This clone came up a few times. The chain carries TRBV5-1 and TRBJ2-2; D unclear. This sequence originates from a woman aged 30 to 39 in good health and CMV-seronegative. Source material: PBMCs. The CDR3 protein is CASSLGMATGELFF. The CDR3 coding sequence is TGCGCCAGCAGCTTGGGAATGGCTACCGGGGAGCTGTTTTTT. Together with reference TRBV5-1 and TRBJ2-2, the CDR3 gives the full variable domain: KAGVTQTPRYLIKTRGQQVTLSCSPISGHRSVSWYQQTPGQGLQFLFEYFSETQRNKGNFPGRFSGRQFSNSRSEMNVSTLELGDSALYLCASSLGMATGELFFGEGSRLTVL.